These 19 T cell receptor beta chains were all obtained from the same sample, sequenced in a study of T-cell memory formation after mild COVID-19. TCRdb recomputed calls from the 5' RACE reads with MiXCR, one row per CDR3 protein. The sample comprises about half a million distinct CDR3 sequences, 15% to 20% of which are singletons, and 12% rests with the top ten. Source material: PBMCs or a T cell subset sorted from them (not recorded which). These receptor sequences come from an adult woman who had mild COVID-19 (a few samples of this study predate the infection). Cell type and time point are not known.

This clonotype has more than one count but fewer than ten. The chain recombines TRBV9 with TRBJ2-1; TRBD2 agrees at 10 bases. Looked up from germline, CDR1 is SGDLS and CDR2 is YYNGEE. The CDR3 loop spans 16 amino acids. V lost 4 bases and J lost 0; bases outside the gene matches: 4. CDR3: CASSTPSGSSYNEQFF. CDR3 sequence (DNA): TGTGCCAGCAGCACGCCTAGCGGGAGCTCCTACAATGAGCAGTTCTTC.

This clonotype was detected many times. The chain carries TRBV12-3 or TRBV12-4 and TRBJ2-3; 7 bases align to TRBD1. CDR3 size: 12 residues. The junction had 6 bases not matched to a gene; V was cut back by 3 bases and J by 12 bases. CDR3 region: CASSFSDRVQYF. The CDR3, as DNA: TGTGCCAGCAGTTTCTCTGACAGGGTCCAGTATTTT.

This clonotype was detected many times. This chain joins TRBV24-1 and TRBJ1-5, with D unresolved. The V and J ends lost 5 bases and 4 bases respectively, with 8 bases between them. The length of the CDR3 is 13 residues. Looked up from germline, CDR1 is KGHDR and CDR2 is SFDVKD. The DNA for the CDR3 is TGTGCCACCAGTGTAGGGAATAATCAGCCCCAGCATTTT. Encoded protein: CATSVGNNQPQHF.

This chain uses TRBV11-2 with TRBJ1-2; 7 bases are shared with TRBD1. CDR1 is SGHAT, CDR2 FQNNGV, per germline. V shed 5 bases, J shed 2 bases, and the junction held 5 bases outside the gene matches. This CDR3 is built from 14 residues. CDR3 loop: CASSRQGGNYGYTF. In DNA, the CDR3 is TGTGCCAGCAGCCGACAGGGAGGAAACTATGGCTACACCTTC. The variable domain in full, completed from reference TRBV11-2 and TRBJ1-2, reads EAGVAQSPRYKIIEKRQSVAFWCNPISGHATLYWYQQILGQGPKLLIQFQNNGVVDDSQLPKDRFSAERLKGVDSTLKIQPAKLEDSAVYLCASSRQGGNYGYTFGSGTRLTVV.

This clonotype was detected a few times. V is TRBV14 and J is TRBJ2-1, with a tentative D call TRBD2 (5 bases). With 4 bases removed from V and 2 bases from J, the gap between germline ends came to 9 bases. Germline CDR1 is SGHDN and CDR2 is FVKESK. This CDR3 is 14 amino acids long. The CDR3 DNA follows: TGTGCCAGCAGCCCCACTAGGGCCTACAATGAGCAGTTCTTC. It specifies CASSPTRAYNEQFF.

The chain has TRBV4-1 and TRBJ2-7; no reliable D call. CDR3 length equals 13 residues. The germline CDR1 and CDR2 sequences are MGHRA and YSYEKL. V gave up 2 bases and J gave up 5 bases, with 10 bases separating them. The CDR3 coding sequence is TGCGCCAGCAGCCAAACTCTTAGGGACGAGCAGTACTTC. Its protein product is CASSQTLRDEQYF.

In regard to this clonotype: The junction departs from germline at one end; a sequencing error may be responsible. The rearrangement links TRBV5-1 to TRBJ1-4, with D maybe TRBD1 (5 bases). This CDR3 contains 14 residues. Germline V lookup: CDR1 SGHRS, CDR2 YFSETQ. CDR3 bases: TGCGCCAGCAGCTTCGGGGGGACTAATGAAAAACTGATTTTT. Protein sequence: CASSFGGTNEKLIF.

This clonotype was seen a few times. The V and J genes are TRBV21-1 and TRBJ2-7; TRBD1, as called in the table, went unchecked against the DNA. TRBV21-1 is a pseudogene locus. The CDR3 extends over 14 amino acids. CDR3 in DNA: TGTGCCAGCAGCAATGGACAGCTTTCCTACGAGCAGTACTTC. Translation: CASSNGQLSYEQYF.

This clonotype occurred a few times. The rearrangement links TRBV7-9 to TRBJ2-7; TRBD1 aligns across 10 bases. The trim removed 5 bases at V and 5 bases at J, leaving 12 bases unmatched. CDR1 and CDR2 (germline): SEHNR, FQNEAQ (reference sequence). This CDR3 spans 16 amino acids. The CDR3 is CASSASTGTGDDEQYF. The CDR3 DNA is TGTGCCAGCAGCGCGAGCACCGGGACAGGGGACGACGAGCAGTACTTC.

V gene TRBV24-1 combines with J gene TRBJ1-5; tentative D call: TRBD1 (5 bases). Deletions cut 4 bases from V and 2 bases from J, with 11 bases between. The CDR3 is 15 residues long. Germline CDR1 is KGHDR and CDR2 is SFDVKD. The CDR3: CATSESSGGNQPQHF. For the CDR3, the DNA is TGTGCCACCAGTGAGTCCTCGGGGGGCAATCAGCCCCAGCATTTT.

This clonotype was detected only a few times. For the CDR3, the DNA is TGTGCCAGTAGTATGGGCTGGATCTCCTACAATGAGCAGTTCTTC. Protein product: CASSMGWISYNEQFF. The chain has TRBV19 and TRBJ2-1; D is undetermined. The CDR3 length is 15 residues. The ends were cut back, 3 bases at V and 0 bases at J, with 9 bases in the middle. CDR1 and CDR2 from the germline V gene are LNHDA and SQIVND (reference sequence).

The chain couples TRBV7-9 to TRBJ1-1; TRBD1 is a possible D gene (5 bases). This CDR3 has 15 residues. Deletions cut 0 bases from V and 6 bases from J, with 14 bases between. The germline V gene has CDR1 SEHNR and CDR2 FQNEAQ (reference sequence). CDR3 sequence reads: CASSLALKGTPEAFF. Here the CDR3 DNA reads TGTGCCAGCAGCTTAGCGCTTAAGGGGACCCCTGAAGCTTTCTTT.

In this sample, this clonotype turned up many times. This chain connects TRBV25-1 to TRBJ2-5; 9 bases are a match to TRBD2. The V segment lost 3 bases and the J segment 3 bases; nucleotides outside the gene matches: 17. CDR1 is MGHDK, CDR2 SYGVNS, per germline. This CDR3 has 19 amino acids. The CDR3 sequence: CASSDPPPLGSGSEETQYF. CDR3 nucleotides: TGTGCCAGCAGTGATCCCCCCCCTCTAGGTAGCGGGAGTGAAGAGACCCAGTACTTC. Drawing the rest from reference TRBV25-1 and TRBJ2-5, the complete variable domain is EADIYQTPRYLVIGTGKKITLECSQTMGHDKMYWYQQDPGMELHLIHYSYGVNSTEKGDLSSESTVSRIRTEHFPLTLESARPSHTSQYLCASSDPPPLGSGSEETQYFGPGTRLLVL.

This clonotype was counted between two and nine times. The chain is built from TRBV19 and TRBJ1-1, with D hard to call. Trimming removed 7 bases from V and 3 bases from J, with 3 bases in between. Germline lookup yields CDR1 LNHDA and CDR2 SQIVND (reference sequence). The CDR3 covers 10 residues. Here the CDR3 reads CASIYTEAFF. CDR3 nucleotides: TGTGCCAGTATATACACTGAAGCTTTCTTT.

The table lists this clonotype with a few counts. The chain employs TRBV6-2 or TRBV6-3 and TRBJ2-1; 8 bases map to TRBD2. The trim removed 2 bases at V and 9 bases at J, leaving 6 bases unmatched. CDR1 is MNHEY and CDR2 is SVGEGT in the germline V gene. This CDR3 spans 14 amino acids. CDR3 sequence reads: CASSYPSGSVEQFF. The CDR3 nucleotides are TGTGCCAGCAGTTACCCGAGCGGGAGTGTTGAGCAGTTCTTC.

This clonotype was counted many times. The J gene is TRBJ1-5, the V gene TRBV5-1; D might be TRBD1 (6 bases). This CDR3 spans 14 amino acids. V gave up 0 bases and J gave up 7 bases, with 11 bases separating them. Germline loops: CDR1 SGHRS, CDR2 YFSETQ. The CDR3 bases are TGCGCCAGCAGCTTGGGGGGGGCGGACCAGCCCCAGCATTTT. This sequence encodes CASSLGGADQPQHF.

This clonotype was observed a few times. This chain links TRBV7-6 with TRBJ2-1, with TRBD1 as a possible D gene (6 bases). Per germline, CDR1 SGHVS and CDR2 FNYEAQ. Trimming pared 5 bases from V and 3 bases from J, leaving 11 bases between. The CDR3 covers 14 residues. The CDR3 loop is CASSISDSYNEQFF. The CDR3 nucleotides are TGTGCCAGCAGCATATCGGACAGCTACAATGAGCAGTTCTTC.

Only a few counts were recorded for this clonotype. The chain joins TRBV29-1 to TRBJ1-2; the D is unclear. Trimming stripped 7 bases from V and 6 bases from J, with 9 bases between. The germline gives CDR1 SQVTM, CDR2 ANQGSEA. This CDR3 comprises 10 residues. Here the CDR3 DNA reads TGCAGCGCCGCGGAGGATGGCTACACCTTC. The encoded protein is CSAAEDGYTF.

The gene calls are TRBV3-1 and TRBJ2-2, with unresolved D. Germline lookup yields CDR1 LGHDT and CDR2 YNNKEL (reference sequence). This CDR3 contains 13 residues. V was cut by 0 bases and J by 9 bases, with 8 bases left in between. DNA for the CDR3: TGTGCCAGCAGCCAAGATCTTGGCCGGGAGCTGTTTTTT. The encoded protein is CASSQDLGRELFF. Full variable domain (rest looked up from reference TRBV3-1 and TRBJ2-2): DTAVSQTPKYLVTQMGNDKSIKCEQNLGHDTMYWYKQDSKKFLKIMFSYNNKELIINETVPNRFSPKSPDKAHLNLHINSLELGDSAVYFCASSQDLGRELFFGEGSRLTVL.